A single sample gave rise to the 13 T cell receptor beta chains below, sequenced in a study of cytomegalovirus exposure and HLA in healthy donors (dated by TCRdb to about 2017). The library was generated by the immunoSEQ multiplex PCR assay. For the multiplex PCR, a mixture combining 60 forward primers for TCR Vbeta segments and 13 reverse primers for TCR Jbeta segments was used. TCRdb stores this immuneACCESS table with in-frame sequences only. Part of the clones is absent; in the studies checked, under half of the shortfall reflects unresolved V genes, and no reason is known for the rest. The sample profile shows around 150,000 clones; roughly 80% of them were found once. The ten largest clones represent 6.5% to 7.5% of the sample. The sample taken for sequencing was PBMCs. Receptor source: a woman in her twenties or thirties in good health and CMV-seropositive.

This chain joins TRBV19 and TRBJ2-2; D possibly corresponds to TRBD2 (6 bases). Germline-derived CDR1 and CDR2 are LNHDA and SQIVND (reference sequence). The CDR3 covers 14 residues. The V end was cut by 2 bases, the J end by 8 bases, with 12 bases between. CDR3 sequence (DNA): TGTGCCAGTAGTATACGCGGGGCCAGGGGGGAGCTGTTTTTT. Protein product: CASSIRGARGELFF.

V gene TRBV27 combines with J gene TRBJ1-1; the D gene is possibly TRBD1 (6 bases). V was shortened by 5 bases and J by 5 bases, with 12 bases between the two germline ends. CDR3 length equals 13 residues. The germline V gene has CDR1 MNHEY and CDR2 SMNVEV (reference sequence). The CDR3 nucleotides are TGTGCCAGCAGTCCGAACACAGGGACTGAAGCTTTCTTT. Protein product: CASSPNTGTEAFF.

CDR3 residues: CASSPHGYGLAGGLYEQYF. Written as DNA, the CDR3 is TGTGCCAGCAGCCCCCACGGATATGGACTAGCGGGGGGTCTCTACGAGCAGTACTTC. This chain connects TRBV21-1 to TRBJ2-7; the table's D call TRBD2 went unverified against the DNA. TRBV21-1 is given as a pseudogene. The CDR3 loop spans 19 amino acids.

The rearrangement uses TRBV28 and TRBJ1-2, with a tentative D call TRBD1 (5 bases). V was shortened by 3 bases and J by 13 bases, with 12 bases between the two germline ends. Looked up from germline, CDR1 is MDHEN and CDR2 is SYDVKM. This CDR3 region has 11 residues. The CDR3 DNA sequence: TGTGCCAGCAGTTTTTCCAGGGCCCTCACCTTC. Protein: CASSFSRALTF.

V gene TRBV7-2 combines with J gene TRBJ2-6; D remains unclear. V lost 5 bases to trimming and J lost 2 bases, with 10 bases between them. The germline CDR1 and CDR2 sequences are SGHTA and FQGNSA. The CDR3 length is 15 residues. This CDR3 reads CASSPMGAGANVLTF. The CDR3 nucleotides are TGTGCCAGCAGCCCTATGGGCGCTGGGGCCAACGTCCTGACTTTC.

The chain has TRBV6-5 and TRBJ2-7; maybe TRBD1 (6 bases). The CDR3 covers 15 residues. Trimming removed 0 bases at V and 3 bases at J, with 12 bases between. Germline CDR1 and CDR2: MNHEY and SVGAGI. CDR3: CASSYSIDRNYEQYF. The CDR3 DNA follows: TGTGCCAGCAGTTACTCGATAGACAGGAACTACGAGCAGTACTTC.

The CDR3 DNA reads as TGTGCCAGCAGTGGTGGGGAGCAGCCCCAGCATTTT. This codes for CASSGGEQPQHF. This chain uses TRBV2 with TRBJ1-5; D not certain. Germline values: CDR1 SNHLY, CDR2 FYNNEI. The CDR3 extends over 12 amino acids. Deletions cut 4 bases from V and 7 bases from J, with 8 bases between.

This clone was observed once. J is TRBJ1-1 and V is TRBV29-1, with D hard to call. Trimming stripped 1 base from V and 1 base from J, with 10 bases between. Germline CDR1 reads SQVTM; CDR2 reads ANQGSEA. The CDR3 has 14 residues. CDR3 nucleotide sequence: TGCAGCGTTGAAGGGCCCTTACCGAACACTGAAGCTTTCTTT. Translation gives CSVEGPLPNTEAFF.

This chain connects TRBV29-1 to TRBJ1-1; a possible D gene is TRBD1 (6 bases). V was pared by 1 base and J by 5 bases, with 8 bases between. Germline V gene sequence: CDR1 SQVTM, CDR2 ANQGSEA. This CDR3 has 12 amino acids. The CDR3 DNA follows: TGCAGCGTTGAAGGAGACAGGACTGAAGCTTTCTTT. It encodes CSVEGDRTEAFF. The full variable domain, in which reference TRBV29-1 and TRBJ1-1 provide the parts outside the CDR3, is SAVISQKPSRDICQRGTSLTIQCQVDSQVTMMFWYRQQPGQSLTLIATANQGSEATYESGFVIDKFPISRPNLTFSTLTVSNMSPEDSSIYLCSVEGDRTEAFFGQGTRLTVV.

The rearrangement uses TRBV19 and TRBJ1-2, with a tentative D call TRBD1 (6 bases). V was pared by 5 bases and J by 4 bases, with 23 bases between. There are 17 residues in the CDR3. Germline V gives CDR1 LNHDA, CDR2 SQIVND (reference sequence). The CDR3: CASSYYGQLGHRYGYTF. DNA for the CDR3: TGTGCCAGTAGTTACTATGGACAGTTAGGTCATCGCTATGGCTACACCTTC.

This chain links TRBV4-1 with TRBJ2-1; D might be TRBD2 (7 bases). This CDR3 spans 16 amino acids. In germline, CDR1 is MGHRA, CDR2 YSYEKL. V lost 4 bases and J 7 bases, leaving 20 bases between the germline ends. In DNA, the CDR3 is TGCGCCAGCAGCCCAATTGGGAGGGGGAATAGAAATGAGCAGTTCTTC. The encoded protein is CASSPIGRGNRNEQFF.

V gene TRBV27 combines with J gene TRBJ1-2; no clear D gene. Germline V lookup: CDR1 MNHEY, CDR2 SMNVEV (reference sequence). This CDR3 is built from 13 residues. The germline V and J ends were trimmed by 4 bases and 4 bases, with 10 bases remaining between them. CDR3 sequence: CASSWSAVYGYTF. CDR3 sequence (DNA): TGTGCCAGCAGTTGGTCCGCAGTCTATGGCTACACCTTC.

The chain recombines TRBV2 with TRBJ1-3; 7 bases map to TRBD1. V was pared by 5 bases and J by 0 bases, with 10 bases of the junction left unmatched. This CDR3 spans 17 amino acids. The germline V gene has CDR1 SNHLY and CDR2 FYNNEI. CDR3 loop: CASSYSRDSFSGNTIYF. The DNA for the CDR3 is TGTGCCAGCAGTTATTCCCGGGACAGCTTCTCTGGAAACACCATATATTTT.